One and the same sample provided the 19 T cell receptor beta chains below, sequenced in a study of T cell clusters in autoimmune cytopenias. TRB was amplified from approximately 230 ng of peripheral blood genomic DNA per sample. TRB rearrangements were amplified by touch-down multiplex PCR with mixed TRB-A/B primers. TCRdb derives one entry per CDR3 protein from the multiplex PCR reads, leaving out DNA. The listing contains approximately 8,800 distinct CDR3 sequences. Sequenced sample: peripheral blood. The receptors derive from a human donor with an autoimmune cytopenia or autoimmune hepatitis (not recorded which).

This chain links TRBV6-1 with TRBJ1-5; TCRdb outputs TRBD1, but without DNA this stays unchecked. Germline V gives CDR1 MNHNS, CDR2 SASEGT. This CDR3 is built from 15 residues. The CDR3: CASRPVRGVNQPQHF.

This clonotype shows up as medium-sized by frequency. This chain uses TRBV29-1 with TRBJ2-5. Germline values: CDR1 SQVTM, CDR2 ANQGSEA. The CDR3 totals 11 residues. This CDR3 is CSVSIEETQYF.

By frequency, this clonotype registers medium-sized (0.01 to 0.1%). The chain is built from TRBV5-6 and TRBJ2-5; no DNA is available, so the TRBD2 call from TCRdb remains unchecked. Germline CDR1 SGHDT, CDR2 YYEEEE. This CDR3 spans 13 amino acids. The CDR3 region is CASSLGGKETQYF.

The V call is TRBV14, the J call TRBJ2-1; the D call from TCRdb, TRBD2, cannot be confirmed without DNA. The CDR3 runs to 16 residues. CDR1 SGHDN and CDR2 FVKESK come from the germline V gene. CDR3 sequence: CASSLYLLAGDNEQFF.

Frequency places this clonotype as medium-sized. The CDR3 is CASSSKSSGSSYNEQFF. The chain has TRBV6-6 and TRBJ2-1. Germline values: CDR1 MNHNY, CDR2 SVGAGI (reference sequence). The CDR3 spans 17 residues.

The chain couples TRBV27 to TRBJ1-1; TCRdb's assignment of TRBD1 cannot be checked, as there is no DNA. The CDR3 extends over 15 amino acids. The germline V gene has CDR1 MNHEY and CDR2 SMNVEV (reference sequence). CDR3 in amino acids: CASSLKSSGGTEAFF.

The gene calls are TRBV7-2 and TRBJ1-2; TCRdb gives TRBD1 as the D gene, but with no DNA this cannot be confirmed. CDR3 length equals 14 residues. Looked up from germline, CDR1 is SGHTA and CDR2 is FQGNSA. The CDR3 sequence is CASKEQGAGYGYTF. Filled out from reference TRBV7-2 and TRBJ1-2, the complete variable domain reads GAGVSQSPSNKVTEKGKDVELRCDPISGHTALYWYRQSLGQGLEFLIYFQGNSAPDKSGLPSDRFSAERTGGSVSTLTIQRTQQEDSAVYLCASKEQGAGYGYTFGSGTRLTVV.

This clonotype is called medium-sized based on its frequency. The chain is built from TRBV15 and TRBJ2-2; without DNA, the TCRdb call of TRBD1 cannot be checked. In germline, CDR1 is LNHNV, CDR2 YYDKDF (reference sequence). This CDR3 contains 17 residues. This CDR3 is CATSREATYRGVRELFF.

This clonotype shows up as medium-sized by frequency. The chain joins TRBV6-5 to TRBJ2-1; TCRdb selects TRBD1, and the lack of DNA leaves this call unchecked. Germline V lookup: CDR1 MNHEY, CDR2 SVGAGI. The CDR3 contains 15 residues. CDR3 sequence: CASTLGQGGYNEQFF.

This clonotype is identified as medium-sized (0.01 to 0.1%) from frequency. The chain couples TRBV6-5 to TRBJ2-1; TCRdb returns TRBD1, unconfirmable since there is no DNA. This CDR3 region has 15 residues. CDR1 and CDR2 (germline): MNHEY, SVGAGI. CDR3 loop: CASTTSGEANNEQFF.

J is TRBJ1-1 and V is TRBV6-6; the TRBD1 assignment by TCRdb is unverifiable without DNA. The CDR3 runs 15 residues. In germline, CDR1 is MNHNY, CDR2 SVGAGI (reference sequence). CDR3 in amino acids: CASSWTGYQGAEAFF.

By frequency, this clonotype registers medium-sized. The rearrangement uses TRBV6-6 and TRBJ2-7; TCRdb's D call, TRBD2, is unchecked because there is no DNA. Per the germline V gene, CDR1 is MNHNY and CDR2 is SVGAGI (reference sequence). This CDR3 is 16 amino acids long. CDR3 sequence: CASSSSPTSGVYEQYF.

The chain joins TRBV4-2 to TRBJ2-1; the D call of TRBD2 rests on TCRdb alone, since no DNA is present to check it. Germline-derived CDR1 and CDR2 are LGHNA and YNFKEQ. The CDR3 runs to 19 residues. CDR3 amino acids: CASSQEALAGGPSYNEQFF.

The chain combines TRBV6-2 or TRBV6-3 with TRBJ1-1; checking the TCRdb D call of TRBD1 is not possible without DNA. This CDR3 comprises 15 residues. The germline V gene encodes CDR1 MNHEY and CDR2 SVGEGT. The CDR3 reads CASSPQRVMNTEAFF.

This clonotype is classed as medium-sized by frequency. The CDR3 loop reads CASSSRLAGADEQFF. The chain joins TRBV27 to TRBJ2-1; TCRdb lists TRBD2, though no DNA is available to test this call. CDR1 MNHEY and CDR2 SMNVEV come from the germline V gene (reference sequence). The CDR3 sequence is 15 residues long.

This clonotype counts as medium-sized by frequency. The CDR3 spells CSVDEGSYNEQFF. V gene TRBV29-1 combines with J gene TRBJ2-1. This CDR3 has 13 residues. The germline CDR1 and CDR2 sequences are SQVTM and ANQGSEA.

CDR3 sequence: CASSQRFEQYF. The chain is built from TRBV13 and TRBJ2-7. The germline gives CDR1 PRHDT, CDR2 FYEKMQ (reference sequence). This CDR3 is built from 11 residues.

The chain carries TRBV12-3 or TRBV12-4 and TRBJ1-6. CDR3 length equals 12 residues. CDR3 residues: CASSPPGEALHF.

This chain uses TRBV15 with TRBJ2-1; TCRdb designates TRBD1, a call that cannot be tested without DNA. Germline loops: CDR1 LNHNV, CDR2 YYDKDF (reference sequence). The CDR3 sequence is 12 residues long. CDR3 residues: CATSGERREQFF.